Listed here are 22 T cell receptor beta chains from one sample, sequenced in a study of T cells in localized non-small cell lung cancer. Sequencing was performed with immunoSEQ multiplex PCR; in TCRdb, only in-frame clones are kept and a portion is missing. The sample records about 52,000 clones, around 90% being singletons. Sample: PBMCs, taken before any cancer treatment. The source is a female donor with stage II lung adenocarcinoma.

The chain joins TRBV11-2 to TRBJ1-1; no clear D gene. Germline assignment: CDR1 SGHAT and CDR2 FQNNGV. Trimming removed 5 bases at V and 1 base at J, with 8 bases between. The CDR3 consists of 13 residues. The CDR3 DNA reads TGTGCCAGCAGCCCGAAGGGGAACACTGAAGCTTTCTTT. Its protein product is CASSPKGNTEAFF.

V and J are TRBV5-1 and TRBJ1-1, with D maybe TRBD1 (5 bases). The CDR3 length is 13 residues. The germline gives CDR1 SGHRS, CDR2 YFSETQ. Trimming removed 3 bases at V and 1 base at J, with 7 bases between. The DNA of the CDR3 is TGCGCCAGCAGCTGGGACGGGAACACTGAAGCTTTCTTT. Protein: CASSWDGNTEAFF. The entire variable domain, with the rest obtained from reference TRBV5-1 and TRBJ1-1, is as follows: KAGVTQTPRYLIKTRGQQVTLSCSPISGHRSVSWYQQTPGQGLQFLFEYFSETQRNKGNFPGRFSGRQFSNSRSEMNVSTLELGDSALYLCASSWDGNTEAFFGQGTRLTVV.

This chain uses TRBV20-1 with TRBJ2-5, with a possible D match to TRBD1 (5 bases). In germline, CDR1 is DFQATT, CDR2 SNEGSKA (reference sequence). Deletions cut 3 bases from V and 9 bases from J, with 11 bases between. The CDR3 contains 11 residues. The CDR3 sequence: CSASASGPQYF. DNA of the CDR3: TGCAGTGCTAGCGCCTCAGGGCCCCAGTACTTC.

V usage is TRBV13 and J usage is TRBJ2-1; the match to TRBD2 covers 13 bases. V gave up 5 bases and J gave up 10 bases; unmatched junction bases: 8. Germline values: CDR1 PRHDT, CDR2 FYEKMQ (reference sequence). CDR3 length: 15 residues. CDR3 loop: CASSLGTSGAYEQFF. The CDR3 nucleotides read TGTGCCAGCAGCCTCGGGACTAGCGGGGCCTACGAGCAGTTCTTC.

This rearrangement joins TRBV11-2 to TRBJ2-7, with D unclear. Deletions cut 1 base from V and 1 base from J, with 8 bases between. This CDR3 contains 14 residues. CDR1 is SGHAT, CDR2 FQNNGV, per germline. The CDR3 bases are TGTGCCAGCAGCTTAGGAGTACAGTCCTACGAGCAGTACTTC. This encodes CASSLGVQSYEQYF.

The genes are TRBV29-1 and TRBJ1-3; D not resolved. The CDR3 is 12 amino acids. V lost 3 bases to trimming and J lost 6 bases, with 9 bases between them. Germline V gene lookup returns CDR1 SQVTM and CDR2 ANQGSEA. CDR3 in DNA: TGCAGCGTTGAGGCGGAGACAAACACCATATATTTT. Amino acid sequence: CSVEAETNTIYF.

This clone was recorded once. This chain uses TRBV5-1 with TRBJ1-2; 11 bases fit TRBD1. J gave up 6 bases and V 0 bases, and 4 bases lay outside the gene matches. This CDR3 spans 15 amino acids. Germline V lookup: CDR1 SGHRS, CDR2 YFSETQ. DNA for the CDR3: TGCGCCAGCAGCTTGGGAGGACAGGGGGCGGATGGCTACACCTTC. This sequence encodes CASSLGGQGADGYTF.

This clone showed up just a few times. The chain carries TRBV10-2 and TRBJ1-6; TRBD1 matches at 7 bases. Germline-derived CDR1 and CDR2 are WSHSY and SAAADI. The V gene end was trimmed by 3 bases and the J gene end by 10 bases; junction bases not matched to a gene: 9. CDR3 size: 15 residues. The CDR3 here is CASSERGQTSSPLHF. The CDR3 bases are TGCGCCAGCAGTGAACGGGGACAGACCAGCTCACCCCTCCACTTT.

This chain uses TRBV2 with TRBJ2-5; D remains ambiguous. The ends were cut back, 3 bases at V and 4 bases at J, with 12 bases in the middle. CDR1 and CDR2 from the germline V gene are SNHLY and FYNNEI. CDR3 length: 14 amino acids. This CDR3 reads CASSDQQYRETQYF. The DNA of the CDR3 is TGTGCCAGCAGTGACCAACAGTATAGAGAGACCCAGTACTTC.

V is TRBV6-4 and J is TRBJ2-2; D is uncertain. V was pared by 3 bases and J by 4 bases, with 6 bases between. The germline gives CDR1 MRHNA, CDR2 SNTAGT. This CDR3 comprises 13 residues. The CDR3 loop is CASSDRSTGELFF. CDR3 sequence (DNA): TGTGCCAGCAGTGATCGCAGCACCGGGGAGCTGTTTTTT.

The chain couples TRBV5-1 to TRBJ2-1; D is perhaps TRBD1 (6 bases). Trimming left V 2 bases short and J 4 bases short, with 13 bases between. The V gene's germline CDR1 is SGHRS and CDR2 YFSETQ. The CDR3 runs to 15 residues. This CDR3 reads CASSLQGVRYNEQFF. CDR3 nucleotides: TGCGCCAGCAGCTTACAGGGAGTTCGGTACAATGAGCAGTTCTTC.

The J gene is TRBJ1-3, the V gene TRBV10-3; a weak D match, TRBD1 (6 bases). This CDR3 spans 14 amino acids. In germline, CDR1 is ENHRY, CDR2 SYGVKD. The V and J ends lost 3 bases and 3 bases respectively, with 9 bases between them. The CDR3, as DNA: TGTGCCATCAGTGACAGGGGTATTGGAAACACCATATATTTT. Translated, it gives CAISDRGIGNTIYF.

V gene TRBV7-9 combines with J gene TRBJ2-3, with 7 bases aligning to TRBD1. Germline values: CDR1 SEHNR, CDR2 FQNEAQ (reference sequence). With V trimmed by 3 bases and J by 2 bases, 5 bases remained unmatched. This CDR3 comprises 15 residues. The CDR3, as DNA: TGTGCCAGCAGCTTCGGGACAGCCATCACAGATACGCAGTATTTT. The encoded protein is CASSFGTAITDTQYF.

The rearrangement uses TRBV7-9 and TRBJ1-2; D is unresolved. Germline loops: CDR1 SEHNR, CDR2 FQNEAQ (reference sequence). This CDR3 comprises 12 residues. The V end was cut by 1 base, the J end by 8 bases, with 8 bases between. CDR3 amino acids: CASSLERRGYTF. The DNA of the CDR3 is TGTGCCAGCAGCTTAGAACGTCGGGGCTACACCTTC.

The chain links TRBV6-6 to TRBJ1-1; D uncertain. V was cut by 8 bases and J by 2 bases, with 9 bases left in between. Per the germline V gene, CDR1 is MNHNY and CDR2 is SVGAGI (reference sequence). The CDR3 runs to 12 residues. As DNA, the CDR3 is TGTGCCAGCTCCGGTGGTAACACTGAAGCTTTCTTT. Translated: CASSGGNTEAFF.

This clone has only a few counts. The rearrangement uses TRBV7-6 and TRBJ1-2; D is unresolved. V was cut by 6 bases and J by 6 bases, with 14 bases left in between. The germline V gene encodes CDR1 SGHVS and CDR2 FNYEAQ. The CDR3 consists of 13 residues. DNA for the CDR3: TGTGCCAGCAGTCCCGGGCTCCGGGATGGCTACACCTTC. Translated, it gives CASSPGLRDGYTF.

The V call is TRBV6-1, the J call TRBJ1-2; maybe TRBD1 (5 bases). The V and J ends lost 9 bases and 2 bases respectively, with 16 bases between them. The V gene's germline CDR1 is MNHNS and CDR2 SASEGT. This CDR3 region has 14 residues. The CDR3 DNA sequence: TGTGCCAGAAAGGGGTCGCCGCCAAACTATGGCTACACCTTC. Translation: CARKGSPPNYGYTF.

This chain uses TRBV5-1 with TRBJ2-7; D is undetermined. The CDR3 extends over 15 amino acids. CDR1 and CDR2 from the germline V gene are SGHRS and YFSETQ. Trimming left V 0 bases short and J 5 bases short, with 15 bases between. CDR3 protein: CASSLGGRIVDEQYF. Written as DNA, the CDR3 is TGCGCCAGCAGCTTGGGAGGACGCATTGTGGACGAGCAGTACTTC.

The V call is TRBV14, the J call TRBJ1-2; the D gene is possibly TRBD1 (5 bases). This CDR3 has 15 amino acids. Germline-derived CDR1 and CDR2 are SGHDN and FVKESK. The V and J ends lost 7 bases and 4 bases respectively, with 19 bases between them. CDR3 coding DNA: TGTGCCAGCAAGGACGGGGACGCCAACTCCTATGGCTACACCTTC. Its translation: CASKDGDANSYGYTF.

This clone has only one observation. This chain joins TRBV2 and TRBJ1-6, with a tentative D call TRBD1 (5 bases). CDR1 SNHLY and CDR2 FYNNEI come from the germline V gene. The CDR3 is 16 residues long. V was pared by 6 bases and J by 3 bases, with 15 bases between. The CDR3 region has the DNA TGTGCCAGCAGAGCGGACATAAAGGGCTATAATTCACCCCTCCACTTT. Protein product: CASRADIKGYNSPLHF.

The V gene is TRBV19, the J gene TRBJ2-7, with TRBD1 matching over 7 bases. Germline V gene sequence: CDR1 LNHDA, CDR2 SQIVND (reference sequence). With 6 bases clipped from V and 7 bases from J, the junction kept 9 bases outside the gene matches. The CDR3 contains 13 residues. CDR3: CASSPQGLIEQYF. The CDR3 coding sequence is TGTGCCAGTAGCCCACAGGGGTTAATTGAGCAGTACTTC. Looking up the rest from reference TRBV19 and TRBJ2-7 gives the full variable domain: DGGITQSPKYLFRKEGQNVTLSCEQNLNHDAMYWYRQDPGQGLRLIYYSQIVNDFQKGDIAEGYSVSREKKESFPLTVTSAQKNPTAFYLCASSPQGLIEQYFGPGTRLTVT.

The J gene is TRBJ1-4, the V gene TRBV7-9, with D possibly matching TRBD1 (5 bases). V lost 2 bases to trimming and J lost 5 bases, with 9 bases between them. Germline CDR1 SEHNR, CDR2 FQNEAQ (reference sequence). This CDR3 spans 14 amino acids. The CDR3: CASSLRTPNEKLFF. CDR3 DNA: TGTGCCAGCAGCTTAAGGACACCCAATGAAAAACTGTTTTTT.